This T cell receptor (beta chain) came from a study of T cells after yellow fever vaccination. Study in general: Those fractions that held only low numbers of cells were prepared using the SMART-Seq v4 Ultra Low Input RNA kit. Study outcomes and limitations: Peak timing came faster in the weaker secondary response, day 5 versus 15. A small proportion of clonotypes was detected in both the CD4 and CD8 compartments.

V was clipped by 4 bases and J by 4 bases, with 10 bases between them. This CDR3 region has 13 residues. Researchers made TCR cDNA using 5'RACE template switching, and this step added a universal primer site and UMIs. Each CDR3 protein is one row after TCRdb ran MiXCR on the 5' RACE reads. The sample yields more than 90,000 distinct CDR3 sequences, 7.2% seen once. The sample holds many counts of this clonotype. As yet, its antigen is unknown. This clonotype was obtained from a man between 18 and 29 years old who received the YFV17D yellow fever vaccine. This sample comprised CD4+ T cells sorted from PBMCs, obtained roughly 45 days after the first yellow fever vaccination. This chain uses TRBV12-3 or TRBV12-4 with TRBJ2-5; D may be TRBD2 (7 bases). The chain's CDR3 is CASSWGGSETQYF. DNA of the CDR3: TGTGCCAGCAGTTGGGGGGGCTCAGAGACCCAGTACTTC.